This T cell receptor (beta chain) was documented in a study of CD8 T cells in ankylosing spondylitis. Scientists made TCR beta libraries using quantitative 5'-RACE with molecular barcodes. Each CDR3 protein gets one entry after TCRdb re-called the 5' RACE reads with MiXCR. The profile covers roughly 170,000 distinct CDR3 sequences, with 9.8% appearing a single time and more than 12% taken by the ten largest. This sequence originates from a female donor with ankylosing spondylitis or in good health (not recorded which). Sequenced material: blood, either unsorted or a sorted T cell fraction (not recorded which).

CDR3 nucleotide sequence: TGTGCCAGCAACACCACAGGGACCAATCAGCCCCAGCATTTT. Translation gives CASNTTGTNQPQHF. The chain has TRBV21-1 and TRBJ1-5; TRBD1 is the table's D call, not checked against the DNA. TRBV21-1 is a pseudogene locus. The CDR3 loop spans 14 amino acids.